The clone carrying this T cell receptor beta chain has a handful of counts. This sample is part of a study of T-cell memory formation after mild COVID-19. Each CDR3 protein gets one entry after TCRdb re-called the 5' RACE reads with MiXCR. This sample yields more than 400,000 distinct CDR3 sequences, of which approximately 18% are seen a single time; 9% to 15% belongs to the top ten. The receptor was derived from an adult woman who had mild COVID-19 (a few samples of this study predate the infection). Cell type and time point are not known. Material: PBMCs or a T cell subset sorted from them (not recorded which).

CDR3 sequence: CASSLVPGRTEAFF. In DNA form, the CDR3 reads TGTGCCAGCAGCTTAGTTCCAGGGCGTACTGAAGCTTTCTTT. This chain joins TRBV11-2 and TRBJ1-1, with D possibly TRBD1 on 5 matching bases. With 1 base removed from V and 5 bases from J, the gap between germline ends came to 11 bases. Germline V CDR1 and CDR2: SGHAT, FQNNGV. The CDR3 totals 14 residues.